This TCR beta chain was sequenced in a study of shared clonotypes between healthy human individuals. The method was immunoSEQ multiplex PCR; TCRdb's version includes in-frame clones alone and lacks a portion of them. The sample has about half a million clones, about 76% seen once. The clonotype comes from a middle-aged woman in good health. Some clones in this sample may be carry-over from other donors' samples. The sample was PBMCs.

The DNA for the CDR3 is TGTGCCAGCAGTTTAAACGGCGATGAGCAGTTCTTC. Protein sequence: CASSLNGDEQFF. This chain uses TRBV28 with TRBJ2-1, with D unclear. The length of the CDR3 is 12 residues. Trimming removed 2 bases from V and 8 bases from J, with 7 bases in between. CDR1 and CDR2 (germline): MDHEN, SYDVKM.